This T cell receptor beta chain came from a study of CDR3 diversity in severe acne. J was trimmed by 6 bases and V by 6 bases; bases with no gene match: 8. CDR3 length: 12 amino acids. Per germline, CDR1 DFQATT and CDR2 SNEGSKA (reference sequence). TCRdb re-called the PCR reads with MiXCR, one entry per CDR3 protein. This sample has roughly 93,000 distinct CDR3 sequences, with approximately 54% found just once. The receptor was derived from a male donor with severe acne vulgaris. The sample comprised blood. The rearrangement links TRBV20-1 to TRBJ2-7; 7 positions match TRBD1. Here the CDR3 reads CSARRQGREQYF. The CDR3 bases are TGCAGTGCCCGCCGACAGGGTCGCGAGCAGTACTTC.